This is a list of T cell receptor beta chains from one sample in a study of blood T cell repertoires in COVID-19. The repertoire was sequenced with immunoSEQ multiplex PCR; TCRdb's copy has only in-frame clones and lacks some. This sample yields just over 650,000 clones, of which 70% to 90% are seen a single time; around 0.3% belongs to the top ten. Sequencing used peripheral blood. All receptors come from a woman aged 18-29 years with acute or convalescent COVID-19. Both conserved end residues are part of each CDR3. The order of the fields is CDR3 DNA, CDR3 protein, D gene, J gene, clone size, V gene. The D gene is left open where the match is weak. Expanded clones are given a class, and other clones once, few, many or no size at all.

cdr3_nt: TGTGCCAGCAGCTTGAATCAGGGAGGGGTCGTCGAGCAGTACTTC
cdr3_aa: CASSLNQGGVVEQYF
d_call: TRBD2
j_call: TRBJ2-7
clone_size: -
v_call: TRBV5-4

cdr3_nt: TGTGCCAGCTCACCGCCGGGGGGACAGGGGAGATACAATGAGCAGTTCTTC
cdr3_aa: CASSPPGGQGRYNEQFF
d_call: TRBD1
j_call: TRBJ2-1
clone_size: -
v_call: TRBV18

cdr3_nt: TGTGCCAGCAGTTATGCGGGGGCATCTGGAAACACCATATATTTT
cdr3_aa: CASSYAGASGNTIYF
d_call: -
j_call: TRBJ1-3
clone_size: -
v_call: TRBV6-6

cdr3_nt: TGTGCCAGCAGCTTCATGTCACAGGGGGTTGGTGGCTACACCTTC
cdr3_aa: CASSFMSQGVGGYTF
d_call: TRBD1
j_call: TRBJ1-2
clone_size: -
v_call: TRBV27

cdr3_nt: TGTGCCAGCAGTAGGGACACCCCGGGAATGAACACTGAAGCTTTCTTT
cdr3_aa: CASSRDTPGMNTEAFF
d_call: -
j_call: TRBJ1-1
clone_size: -
v_call: TRBV27

cdr3_nt: TGTGCCAGTTCCCCCCACGACGGGGGAAACACCATATATTTT
cdr3_aa: CASSPHDGGNTIYF
d_call: -
j_call: TRBJ1-3
clone_size: -
v_call: TRBV6-5

cdr3_nt: TGTGCCAGTAGACAGGGGAATCAGCCCCAGCATTTT
cdr3_aa: CASRQGNQPQHF
d_call: TRBD1
j_call: TRBJ1-5
clone_size: -
v_call: TRBV19

cdr3_nt: TGTGCCAGCAGCTTGGAGGGAGATTATAATGAAAAACTGTTTTTT
cdr3_aa: CASSLEGDYNEKLFF
d_call: -
j_call: TRBJ1-4
clone_size: -
v_call: TRBV5-8

cdr3_nt: TGCGCCAGCAGCTTGGCTTGGGCCCAGCGGGGGGGGACCCAGTACTTC
cdr3_aa: CASSLAWAQRGGTQYF
d_call: TRBD2
j_call: TRBJ2-5
clone_size: -
v_call: TRBV5-1

cdr3_nt: TGTGCCAGCAGCGTGGATGGACAGGGGAATCAGCCCCAGCATTTT
cdr3_aa: CASSVDGQGNQPQHF
d_call: TRBD1
j_call: TRBJ1-5
clone_size: -
v_call: TRBV9

cdr3_nt: TGCGCCAGCAGCCAATGGGGGCCGGAGGGAAACACCATATATTTT
cdr3_aa: CASSQWGPEGNTIYF
d_call: -
j_call: TRBJ1-3
clone_size: -
v_call: TRBV4-1

cdr3_nt: TGTGCCAGCAGTTCATTCGGGACAGGGGCCTACGAGCAGTACTTC
cdr3_aa: CASSSFGTGAYEQYF
d_call: TRBD1
j_call: TRBJ2-7
clone_size: -
v_call: TRBV27

cdr3_nt: TGTGCCAGCAGTGAAGCCGGGGTCTCCTACGAGCAGTACTTC
cdr3_aa: CASSEAGVSYEQYF
d_call: -
j_call: TRBJ2-7
clone_size: -
v_call: TRBV6-1

cdr3_nt: TGTGCCAGCAGCCTCTGGGGCCGTAGAGAGACCCAGTACTTC
cdr3_aa: CASSLWGRRETQYF
d_call: -
j_call: TRBJ2-5
clone_size: -
v_call: TRBV6-5

cdr3_nt: TGTGCCAGCAGCAAAAATGGGGGGTCCCTGAGCTCCTACGAGCAGTACTTC
cdr3_aa: CASSKNGGSLSSYEQYF
d_call: -
j_call: TRBJ2-7
clone_size: -
v_call: TRBV21-1

cdr3_nt: TGTGCCAGCAGTCAGGGCGTCTACGAGCAGTACTTC
cdr3_aa: CASSQGVYEQYF
d_call: -
j_call: TRBJ2-7
clone_size: -
v_call: TRBV7-2

cdr3_nt: TGTGCCAGTAAAATGCGGGGGGCTGATACCTATGGCTACACCTTC
cdr3_aa: CASKMRGADTYGYTF
d_call: -
j_call: TRBJ1-2
clone_size: -
v_call: TRBV19

cdr3_nt: TGTGCCAGCAGTTTACAGGCCCTTCCAACCTATGGCTACACCTTC
cdr3_aa: CASSLQALPTYGYTF
d_call: -
j_call: TRBJ1-2
clone_size: -
v_call: TRBV27

cdr3_nt: TGTGCCAGCAGCTTAGAGGCAACCCAATATTCACCCCTCCACTTT
cdr3_aa: CASSLEATQYSPLHF
d_call: -
j_call: TRBJ1-6
clone_size: -
v_call: TRBV11-2

cdr3_nt: TGTGCCAGCAGACCAACAGTCACCGGGGAGCTGTTTTTT
cdr3_aa: CASRPTVTGELFF
d_call: -
j_call: TRBJ2-2
clone_size: -
v_call: TRBV2

cdr3_nt: TGTGCCAGCAGCGCGGGGGCCGATGGGGGAAACACCATATATTTT
cdr3_aa: CASSAGADGGNTIYF
d_call: -
j_call: TRBJ1-3
clone_size: -
v_call: TRBV7-2

cdr3_nt: TGTGCCAGCCCGCCCCCCCTAGCGGGGGAGGCAGATACGCAGTATTTT
cdr3_aa: CASPPPLAGEADTQYF
d_call: TRBD2
j_call: TRBJ2-3
clone_size: -
v_call: TRBV28

cdr3_nt: TGTGCCAGTAGTAACCCAACAGGGAGCGCTGAAGCTTTCTTT
cdr3_aa: CASSNPTGSAEAFF
d_call: -
j_call: TRBJ1-1
clone_size: -
v_call: TRBV19

cdr3_nt: TGTGCCAGCTCACCAAGTAGGGGGCAGGGTGAGCAGTACTTC
cdr3_aa: CASSPSRGQGEQYF
d_call: TRBD1
j_call: TRBJ2-7
clone_size: few
v_call: TRBV18

cdr3_nt: TGTGCCAGCAGCCAAGATTTTCGACAGGAAAGGGGTATTGCTTTCTTT
cdr3_aa: CASSQDFRQERGIAFF
d_call: -
j_call: TRBJ1-1
clone_size: -
v_call: TRBV3-1/TRBV3-2

cdr3_nt: TGTGCCAGCAGTTTAGCCCTGGGAGTCGCTGAAAAACTGTTTTTT
cdr3_aa: CASSLALGVAEKLFF
d_call: -
j_call: TRBJ1-4
clone_size: -
v_call: TRBV27

cdr3_nt: TGTGCCAGCAGCTTGCTGGGCAGGGTACGGGAAGCTTTCTTT
cdr3_aa: CASSLLGRVREAFF
d_call: -
j_call: TRBJ1-1
clone_size: once
v_call: TRBV5-5

cdr3_nt: TGTGCCAGCAGCATCGGACAGGGGGCCTATGGCTACACCTTC
cdr3_aa: CASSIGQGAYGYTF
d_call: TRBD1
j_call: TRBJ1-2
clone_size: -
v_call: TRBV11-1

cdr3_nt: TGTGCCAGCAGTTTAGGCTACTACAATGAGCAGTTCTTC
cdr3_aa: CASSLGYYNEQFF
d_call: -
j_call: TRBJ2-1
clone_size: -
v_call: TRBV12-3/TRBV12-4

cdr3_nt: TGTGCCAGCAGTGTTGGAGCGACGGGGAGCACAGATACGCAGTATTTT
cdr3_aa: CASSVGATGSTDTQYF
d_call: -
j_call: TRBJ2-3
clone_size: -
v_call: TRBV2

cdr3_nt: TGCGCCAGCAGCCCGCCCCCGGACAGGGCCTCGGGCTACACCTTC
cdr3_aa: CASSPPPDRASGYTF
d_call: TRBD1
j_call: TRBJ1-2
clone_size: -
v_call: TRBV5-1

cdr3_nt: TGTGCCAGCTTGGGCAGGCCCCGACAGCCGATGAACACTGAAGCTTTCTTT
cdr3_aa: CASLGRPRQPMNTEAFF
d_call: -
j_call: TRBJ1-1
clone_size: once
v_call: TRBV5-8

cdr3_nt: TGTGCCAGCAGCCGGACTAGCACCGGGGAGCTGTTTTTT
cdr3_aa: CASSRTSTGELFF
d_call: TRBD2
j_call: TRBJ2-2
clone_size: -
v_call: TRBV7-2

cdr3_nt: TGTGCCAGCAGCCTACGACAGACTCTACAGTATGAGCAGTTCTTC
cdr3_aa: CASSLRQTLQYEQFF
d_call: -
j_call: TRBJ2-1
clone_size: -
v_call: TRBV4-2

cdr3_nt: TGTGCCAGCAGCTCTTGGGCCGGACAGAGCACAGATACGCAGTATTTT
cdr3_aa: CASSSWAGQSTDTQYF
d_call: -
j_call: TRBJ2-3
clone_size: -
v_call: TRBV11-2

cdr3_nt: TGTGCCAGTAGTCCCGGGACAGGGGAACTGGGATATGGCTACACCTTC
cdr3_aa: CASSPGTGELGYGYTF
d_call: TRBD1
j_call: TRBJ1-2
clone_size: -
v_call: TRBV19

cdr3_nt: TGCAGCGTCTCCCTACAGGGGTTGACTGAAGCTTTCTTT
cdr3_aa: CSVSLQGLTEAFF
d_call: TRBD1
j_call: TRBJ1-1
clone_size: -
v_call: TRBV29-1

cdr3_nt: TGTGCCAGCAGCTTGGGGGGGACAGTGGAATTGAACACTGAAGCTTTCTTT
cdr3_aa: CASSLGGTVELNTEAFF
d_call: TRBD1
j_call: TRBJ1-1
clone_size: few
v_call: TRBV5-6

cdr3_nt: TGTGCCTGGAAACCTCAGGGTAGTATTAACTATGGCTACACCTTC
cdr3_aa: CAWKPQGSINYGYTF
d_call: -
j_call: TRBJ1-2
clone_size: once
v_call: TRBV30

cdr3_nt: TGCAGCGTTGCCCAGACAGGCGTACTCCTGCTCTTC
cdr3_aa: CSVAQTGVLLLF
d_call: -
j_call: TRBJ2-1
clone_size: once
v_call: TRBV29-1

cdr3_nt: TGTGCCAGCAGTGAAGGTTTCTCCTTGACGGGAGCTTTCTTT
cdr3_aa: CASSEGFSLTGAFF
d_call: -
j_call: TRBJ1-1
clone_size: -
v_call: TRBV25-1

cdr3_nt: TGTGCCAGTAGAGACCGACAGCGCAATCAGCCCCAGCATTTT
cdr3_aa: CASRDRQRNQPQHF
d_call: -
j_call: TRBJ1-5
clone_size: -
v_call: TRBV19